These T cell receptor beta chains were read from a single sample in a study of cytomegalovirus exposure and HLA in healthy donors. The protocol was immunoSEQ multiplex PCR, while the TCRdb copy is restricted to in-frame clones and leaves out a portion. The sample consists of more than 95,000 clones, 60% to 75% of them appearing once. The material sequenced was PBMCs. All receptors derive from a female donor in good health and CMV-seropositive. The CDR3 runs from the conserved cysteine through the conserved F or W. Each record gives: CDR3 protein, CDR3 DNA, clone size, D gene, V gene, J gene, CDR3 length. The D gene is left open where the match is weak. Some rows mark clone size as missing; the rest say once, few, many or name a class of expanded clone.

CDR3: CAWSVWQDTEAFF; DNA: TGTGCCTGGAGTGTATGGCAGGACACTGAAGCTTTCTTT; size: NA; D: NA; V: TRBV30; J: TRBJ1-1; length: 13
CDR3: CASSHNMNTEAFF; DNA: TGTGCTAGCAGTCATAACATGAACACTGAAGCTTTCTTT; size: few; D: NA; V: TRBV7-7; J: TRBJ1-1; length: 13
CDR3: CASSLVPLAGPSSYNEQFF; DNA: TGTGCCAGCAGCTTAGTGCCATTAGCGGGCCCGAGCTCCTACAATGAGCAGTTCTTC; size: NA; D: TRBD2; V: TRBV7-9; J: TRBJ2-1; length: 19
CDR3: CAYSRQGSYNSPLHF; DNA: TGTGCCTACTCTCGACAGGGGAGTTATAATTCACCCCTCCACTTT; size: few; D: TRBD1; V: TRBV30; J: TRBJ1-6; length: 15
CDR3: CASSLRGGDEQFF; DNA: TGTGCCAGCAGCTTGCGGGGGGGGGATGAGCAGTTCTTC; size: few; D: TRBD2; V: TRBV7-2; J: TRBJ2-1; length: 13
CDR3: CATLGLTYEQYF; DNA: TGTGCCACCCTCGGACTGACCTACGAGCAGTACTTC; size: NA; D: NA; V: TRBV6-5; J: TRBJ2-7; length: 12
CDR3: CASNHRGLYYGYTF; DNA: TGTGCCAGCAACCACAGGGGACTCTACTATGGCTACACCTTC; size: NA; D: TRBD1; V: TRBV7-9; J: TRBJ1-2; length: 14
CDR3: CASSSTSGSSYNEQFF; DNA: TGTGCCAGCTCCTCGACTTCGGGGAGCTCCTACAATGAGCAGTTCTTC; size: NA; D: NA; V: TRBV9; J: TRBJ2-1; length: 16
CDR3: CASSGARLNTF; DNA: TGTGCCAGCAGTGGGGCCAGGCTCAACACCTTC; size: NA; D: NA; V: TRBV2; J: TRBJ1-2; length: 11
CDR3: CASSFFDSPLHF; DNA: TGTGCCAGCAGCTTTTTCGATTCACCCCTCCACTTT; size: few; D: NA; V: TRBV7-2; J: TRBJ1-6; length: 12
CDR3: CASSLAGGGTGELFF; DNA: TGTGCCAGCAGCTTGGCGGGAGGGGGCACCGGGGAGCTGTTTTTT; size: NA; D: TRBD2; V: TRBV7-2; J: TRBJ2-2; length: 15
CDR3: CASSDAGEVIVEQYF; DNA: TGTGCCAGCAGTGATGCCGGGGAAGTAATAGTCGAGCAGTACTTC; size: NA; D: NA; V: TRBV2; J: TRBJ2-7; length: 15
CDR3: CASSLDISYNSPLHF; DNA: TGTGCCAGCAGCTTAGACATCTCCTATAATTCACCCCTCCACTTT; size: NA; D: NA; V: TRBV7-9; J: TRBJ1-6; length: 15
CDR3: CAWSVLGNEQFF; DNA: TGTGCCTGGAGTGTACTCGGTAATGAGCAGTTCTTC; size: NA; D: NA; V: TRBV30; J: TRBJ2-1; length: 12
CDR3: CASTPGIEQYF; DNA: TGTGCCAGCACCCCAGGGATCGAGCAGTACTTC; size: once; D: NA; V: TRBV11-2; J: TRBJ2-7; length: 11
CDR3: CASSPPGQGANEQFF; DNA: TGCGCCAGCAGCCCACCGGGACAGGGGGCCAATGAGCAGTTCTTC; size: NA; D: TRBD1; V: TRBV4-1; J: TRBJ2-1; length: 15
CDR3: CASSLVVGGYNEQFF; DNA: TGTGCCAGCAGCTTAGTGGTTGGGGGGTACAATGAGCAGTTCTTC; size: NA; D: NA; V: TRBV7-2; J: TRBJ2-1; length: 15
CDR3: CASSSTGGWYEQYF; DNA: TGTGCCAGCAGTTCGACAGGGGGCTGGTACGAGCAGTACTTC; size: NA; D: TRBD1; V: TRBV27; J: TRBJ2-7; length: 14
CDR3: CSVSTGNSYEQYF; DNA: TGCAGCGTTTCCACAGGGAACTCCTACGAGCAGTACTTC; size: NA; D: NA; V: TRBV29-1; J: TRBJ2-7; length: 13
CDR3: CASSWTRAYGYTF; DNA: TGCGCCAGCAGCTGGACAAGGGCGTATGGCTACACCTTC; size: NA; D: NA; V: TRBV5-1; J: TRBJ1-2; length: 13
CDR3: CASSSGTDYNEQFF; DNA: TGTGCCAGCAGCTCCGGGACGGACTACAACGAGCAGTTCTTC; size: NA; D: NA; V: TRBV11-3; J: TRBJ2-1; length: 14
CDR3: CASSDTRQGGEQYF; DNA: TGTGCCAGCAGTGATACGAGACAGGGCGGCGAGCAGTACTTC; size: NA; D: TRBD1; V: TRBV2; J: TRBJ2-7; length: 14
CDR3: CASSSQGGRGGGYNEQFF; DNA: TGTGCCAGCAGCTCCCAAGGAGGACGGGGGGGAGGGTACAATGAGCAGTTCTTC; size: NA; D: TRBD2; V: TRBV9; J: TRBJ2-1; length: 18
CDR3: CASSWGDTEAFF; DNA: TGTGCCAGCAGCTGGGGGGATACTGAAGCTTTCTTT; size: NA; D: NA; V: TRBV4-2; J: TRBJ1-1; length: 12
CDR3: CASRGTGWETQYF; DNA: TGTGCCAGCAGGGGGACAGGGTGGGAGACCCAGTACTTC; size: NA; D: TRBD1; V: TRBV6-1; J: TRBJ2-5; length: 13
CDR3: CASGGTGNTEAFF; DNA: TGTGCCAGCGGAGGGACAGGGAACACTGAAGCTTTCTTT; size: once; D: TRBD1; V: TRBV28; J: TRBJ1-1; length: 13
CDR3: CASSQQGSYEQYF; DNA: TGTGCCAGCAGCCAACAGGGGTCCTACGAGCAGTACTTC; size: NA; D: TRBD1; V: TRBV28; J: TRBJ2-7; length: 13
CDR3: CASSDDREGDTQYF; DNA: TGTGCCAGCAGCGACGACAGGGAAGGAGATACGCAGTATTTT; size: few; D: TRBD1; V: TRBV9; J: TRBJ2-3; length: 14
CDR3: CASSLVGRSEKLFF; DNA: TGTGCCAGCAGTTTAGTTGGGAGGAGTGAAAAACTGTTTTTT; size: NA; D: NA; V: TRBV28; J: TRBJ1-4; length: 14
CDR3: CAWSVLDRGPAFF; DNA: TGTGCCTGGAGTGTTCTGGACAGGGGGCCAGCTTTCTTT; size: few; D: TRBD1; V: TRBV30; J: TRBJ1-1; length: 13
CDR3: CAISGVYGYTF; DNA: TGTGCCATCAGCGGGGTATATGGCTACACCTTC; size: NA; D: NA; V: TRBV10-3; J: TRBJ1-2; length: 11
CDR3: CASSFFGEQFF; DNA: TGTGCCAGCAGCTTTTTTGGCGAGCAGTTCTTC; size: NA; D: NA; V: TRBV7-2; J: TRBJ2-1; length: 11
CDR3: CASSYGDRGSTEAFF; DNA: TGTGCCAGCAGTTACGGCGACAGGGGAAGTACTGAAGCTTTCTTT; size: NA; D: TRBD1; V: TRBV28; J: TRBJ1-1; length: 15
CDR3: CASSPSGTTNTGELFF; DNA: TGCGCCAGCAGCCCCTCGGGGACAACGAACACCGGGGAGCTGTTTTTT; size: few; D: NA; V: TRBV5-1; J: TRBJ2-2; length: 16
CDR3: CAISEGLYEQYF; DNA: TGTGCCATCAGTGAGGGCTTATACGAGCAGTACTTC; size: NA; D: NA; V: TRBV10-3; J: TRBJ2-7; length: 12
CDR3: CASSGTVTFGYTF; DNA: TGTGCCAGCAGTGGGACAGTGACTTTCGGCTACACCTTC; size: NA; D: NA; V: TRBV6-1; J: TRBJ1-2; length: 13
CDR3: CASSLLSGVNEQFF; DNA: TGTGCCAGCAGCCTCCTTAGCGGGGTCAATGAGCAGTTCTTC; size: NA; D: TRBD2; V: TRBV7-3; J: TRBJ2-1; length: 14
CDR3: CAWNSHRAKLEAFF; DNA: TGTGCCTGGAACTCCCACAGGGCCAAGCTTGAAGCTTTCTTT; size: NA; D: NA; V: TRBV30; J: TRBJ1-1; length: 14
CDR3: CASSVMQGRVETQYF; DNA: TGTGCCAGCAGCGTTATGCAGGGCCGGGTAGAGACCCAGTACTTC; size: NA; D: NA; V: TRBV9; J: TRBJ2-5; length: 15
CDR3: CASSNKAGEAFF; DNA: TGTGCCAGCAGCAATAAGGCAGGGGAAGCTTTCTTT; size: few; D: NA; V: TRBV21-1; J: TRBJ1-1; length: 12
CDR3: CAWSVGDRTSGSKGELFF; DNA: TGTGCCTGGAGTGTGGGGGACCGGACTAGCGGGAGTAAGGGGGAGCTGTTTTTT; size: NA; D: TRBD2; V: TRBV30; J: TRBJ2-2; length: 18
CDR3: CASTLGLAGGQETQYF; DNA: TGTGCCAGCACCTTGGGACTAGCGGGAGGGCAAGAGACCCAGTACTTC; size: few; D: TRBD2; V: TRBV2; J: TRBJ2-5; length: 16
CDR3: CASKTSGYEQYF; DNA: TGTGCCAGCAAAACTAGCGGCTACGAGCAGTACTTC; size: NA; D: TRBD2; V: TRBV5-6; J: TRBJ2-7; length: 12
CDR3: CASSQEGNQPQHF; DNA: TGTGCCAGCAGCCAGGAAGGCAATCAGCCCCAGCATTTT; size: NA; D: NA; V: TRBV28; J: TRBJ1-5; length: 13
CDR3: CSVAPDRDSGELFF; DNA: TGCAGCGTTGCCCCGGACAGGGATTCCGGGGAGCTGTTTTTT; size: few; D: TRBD1; V: TRBV29-1; J: TRBJ2-2; length: 14
CDR3: CASREGLAASYEQYF; DNA: TGTGCCAGCAGGGAGGGACTAGCGGCGAGCTACGAGCAGTACTTC; size: NA; D: TRBD2; V: TRBV2; J: TRBJ2-7; length: 15
CDR3: CASSFGGEYGYTF; DNA: TGCGCCAGCAGCTTCGGAGGAGAATATGGCTACACCTTC; size: few; D: NA; V: TRBV5-1; J: TRBJ1-2; length: 13
CDR3: CASSFMGGVRDTQYF; DNA: TGTGCCAGCAGCTTTATGGGCGGGGTTAGAGATACGCAGTATTTT; size: few; D: NA; V: TRBV11-2; J: TRBJ2-3; length: 15
CDR3: CASSVSGAWPDGYTF; DNA: TGTGCCAGCAGTGTCTCAGGGGCCTGGCCCGATGGCTACACCTTC; size: NA; D: NA; V: TRBV28; J: TRBJ1-2; length: 15
CDR3: CASSYGQGRTEAFF; DNA: TGTGCCAGCAGTTACGGACAGGGTAGGACTGAAGCTTTCTTT; size: NA; D: TRBD1; V: TRBV27; J: TRBJ1-1; length: 14
CDR3: CSVRDRINTGELFF; DNA: TGCAGCGTCCGGGACAGGATTAACACCGGGGAGCTGTTTTTT; size: NA; D: TRBD1; V: TRBV29-1; J: TRBJ2-2; length: 14
CDR3: CAWSPGQGMNTEAFF; DNA: TGTGCCTGGAGCCCAGGACAGGGGATGAACACTGAAGCTTTCTTT; size: NA; D: TRBD1; V: TRBV30; J: TRBJ1-1; length: 15
CDR3: CAISEGDRGTDTQYF; DNA: TGTGCCATCAGTGAGGGGGACAGGGGTACAGATACGCAGTATTTT; size: NA; D: TRBD1; V: TRBV10-3; J: TRBJ2-3; length: 15